Shown below are 29 T cell receptor beta chains from a single sample sequenced in a study of vaccination effects on CD4 cells after COVID-19. Only in-frame clones appear in the TCRdb table, and some are missing; sequencing was by immunoSEQ multiplex PCR. The sample has about 20,000 clones; approximately 70% are singletons. These receptors are not linked to any known antigen. After expansion with viral peptide pools in the ViraFEST assay, antigen-specific CD4+ T cells were sequenced. Culture lasted roughly eleven days before CD4+ T cell isolation. Recipients of the vaccine had no prior SARS-CoV-2 infection and negative nucleocapsid antibodies. This specimen was CD4+ T cells from PBMCs cultured with HCoV-NL63 spike peptides, taken before COVID-19 vaccination. The receptors shown here come from a human donor who received a COVID-19 vaccine.

The chain has TRBV29-1 and TRBJ2-7; D not certain. The V end was cut by 8 bases, the J end by 0 bases, with 11 bases between. The CDR3 contains 12 residues. The germline V gene encodes CDR1 SQVTM and CDR2 ANQGSEA. The CDR3 loop is CSFRRTSYEQYF. The CDR3 region has the DNA TGCAGCTTCAGGAGAACCTCCTACGAGCAGTACTTC.

In DNA, the CDR3 is TGCAGCGTTGTAGAGGGTATCTATGGCTACACCTTC. Translation gives CSVVEGIYGYTF. J is TRBJ1-2 and V is TRBV29-1; D not certain. V was trimmed by 4 bases and J by 4 bases, leaving 10 bases between them. This CDR3 is 12 amino acids long. Per the germline V gene, CDR1 is SQVTM and CDR2 is ANQGSEA. The whole variable domain, remainder taken from reference TRBV29-1 and TRBJ1-2, is SAVISQKPSRDICQRGTSLTIQCQVDSQVTMMFWYRQQPGQSLTLIATANQGSEATYESGFVIDKFPISRPNLTFSTLTVSNMSPEDSSIYLCSVVEGIYGYTFGSGTRLTVV.

V and J are TRBV5-1 and TRBJ2-1, with TRBD2 matching over 12 bases. The germline V gene encodes CDR1 SGHRS and CDR2 YFSETQ. The trim removed 5 bases at V and 5 bases at J, leaving 8 bases unmatched. CDR3 length: 16 residues. CDR3 bases: TGCGCCAGCAGTTTTAGACTAGCGGGAGTTGACAATGAGCAGTTCTTC. Amino acids: CASSFRLAGVDNEQFF.

The V call is TRBV5-4, the J call TRBJ1-6; D gene unclear. Trimming left V 4 bases short and J 10 bases short, with 9 bases between. The CDR3 contains 12 residues. Per the germline V gene, CDR1 is SGHNT and CDR2 is YYREEE (reference sequence). The CDR3 DNA is TGTGCCAGCAGCCCCATCGGGTCACCCCTCCACTTT. Encoded protein: CASSPIGSPLHF.

This chain connects TRBV19 to TRBJ2-6; TRBD1 is a possible D gene (6 bases). CDR1 and CDR2 (germline): LNHDA, SQIVND (reference sequence). The ends were cut back, 6 bases at V and 1 base at J, with 10 bases in the middle. The CDR3 is made up of 15 amino acids. CDR3 in DNA: TGTGCCAGTAGGACAGGTTCGTCTGGGGCCAACGTCCTGACTTTC. Translated, it gives CASRTGSSGANVLTF.

The chain is built from TRBV29-1 and TRBJ1-2; D is perhaps TRBD1 (5 bases). Germline lookup yields CDR1 SQVTM and CDR2 ANQGSEA. V gave up 4 bases and J gave up 1 base, with 7 bases separating them. CDR3 length: 12 residues. The CDR3 spells CSVGQGNYGYTF. For the CDR3, the DNA is TGCAGCGTTGGGCAGGGTAACTATGGCTACACCTTC.

This clone was found once. This chain links TRBV5-1 with TRBJ2-3; D is possibly TRBD1 or TRBD2 (5 bases each). Germline V gives CDR1 SGHRS, CDR2 YFSETQ. The CDR3 covers 15 residues. Between the trimmed V and J ends, which lost 1 base and 2 bases, there was a span of 11 bases. The CDR3 is CASSLPGPSTDTQYF. The CDR3 DNA follows: TGCGCCAGCAGCTTGCCGGGGCCTTCCACAGATACGCAGTATTTT. Filled out from reference TRBV5-1 and TRBJ2-3, the complete variable domain reads KAGVTQTPRYLIKTRGQQVTLSCSPISGHRSVSWYQQTPGQGLQFLFEYFSETQRNKGNFPGRFSGRQFSNSRSEMNVSTLELGDSALYLCASSLPGPSTDTQYFGPGTRLTVL.

The chain carries TRBV4-1 and TRBJ2-5, with 10 nucleotides matching TRBD1. Germline-derived CDR1 and CDR2 are MGHRA and YSYEKL. This CDR3 spans 17 amino acids. V shed 3 bases, J shed 6 bases, and the junction held 13 bases outside the gene matches. The CDR3 is CASSHYALGDRGKTQYF. DNA of the CDR3: TGCGCCAGCAGCCACTACGCCCTCGGGGACAGGGGTAAGACCCAGTACTTC.

To note about this clone: The missing conserved phenylalanine or tryptophan at the end of this CDR3 makes a read error likely. No DNA is shown, since the ends of the CDR3 on it are uncertain; the CDR3 is the one TCRdb lists. The chain couples TRBV11-1 to TRBJ1-2; the table names TRBD1, a call not compared with the DNA. Germline-derived CDR1 and CDR2 are SGHAT and FQDESV (reference sequence). The CDR3 numbers 9 amino acids, ends counted. This CDR3 is CASSLSGGP.

The chain carries TRBV2 and TRBJ2-4; TRBD2 agrees at 7 bases. CDR3 length: 11 amino acids. Per the germline V gene, CDR1 is SNHLY and CDR2 is FYNNEI. Trimming cost V 6 bases and J 12 bases; bases outside gene matches: 5. CDR3 amino acids: CASSPGGPQYF. The DNA for the CDR3 is TGTGCCAGCAGCCCGGGAGGTCCTCAGTACTTC.

The chain has TRBV2 and TRBJ1-3; D is unresolved. The germline V and J ends were trimmed by 8 bases and 0 bases, with 8 bases remaining between them. Germline CDR1 is SNHLY and CDR2 is FYNNEI. This CDR3 has 13 amino acids. CDR3: CASDGSSGNTIYF. CDR3 DNA sequence: TGTGCCAGCGACGGTAGCTCTGGAAACACCATATATTTT.

This rearrangement joins TRBV6-5 to TRBJ1-2; TRBD1 aligns across 10 bases. CDR3 size: 13 residues. V lost 6 bases, J lost 8 bases, and 6 bases stayed unmatched. Germline values: CDR1 MNHEY, CDR2 SVGAGI. The CDR3 region has the DNA TGTGCCAGCAGCTCGGACAGGGGGGGCGGCTACACCTTC. This gives the protein CASSSDRGGGYTF.

The chain is built from TRBV7-9 and TRBJ1-4; D might be TRBD1 (6 bases). V was trimmed by 4 bases and J by 6 bases, leaving 21 bases between them. From germline, CDR1 is SEHNR and CDR2 FQNEAQ (reference sequence). The CDR3 sequence is 17 residues long. Written as DNA, the CDR3 is TGTGCCAGCAGCTCCATGCAGGGGTGGGACCTCTATGAAAAACTGTTTTTT. It encodes CASSSMQGWDLYEKLFF.

The rearrangement links TRBV5-1 to TRBJ2-1; no firm D call. The CDR3 totals 12 residues. The V and J ends lost 2 bases and 7 bases respectively, with 7 bases between them. CDR1 is SGHRS, CDR2 YFSETQ, per germline. CDR3 residues: CASSFLGNEQFF. The CDR3 DNA reads as TGCGCCAGCAGCTTCCTCGGAAATGAGCAGTTCTTC.

V gene TRBV7-6 combines with J gene TRBJ1-1; no firm D call. CDR3 length: 16 residues. The ends were cut back, 5 bases at V and 0 bases at J, with 16 bases in the middle. The germline CDR1 and CDR2 sequences are SGHVS and FNYEAQ. The CDR3 DNA sequence: TGTGCCAGCAGCGCAGGACGGACGATTATGAACACTGAAGCTTTCTTT. Translation gives CASSAGRTIMNTEAFF.

The V gene is TRBV5-6, the J gene TRBJ1-1; unclear D gene. Germline V gives CDR1 SGHDT, CDR2 YYEEEE. This CDR3 has 15 residues. Trimming cost V 0 bases and J 4 bases, with 13 bases left between them. The CDR3 is CASSLGSARGTEAFF. In DNA form, the CDR3 reads TGTGCCAGCAGCTTGGGCAGTGCCCGGGGCACTGAAGCTTTCTTT.

J is TRBJ1-4 and V is TRBV3-1 (or the pseudogene TRBV3-2); D is undetermined. The CDR3 extends over 16 amino acids. V gave up 0 bases and J gave up 3 bases, with 11 bases separating them. Germline V gives CDR1 LGHDT, CDR2 YNNKEL (reference sequence). CDR3 DNA sequence: TGTGCCAGCAGCCAAGATCTGGGTACGGCTAATGAAAAACTGTTTTTT. It codes for CASSQDLGTANEKLFF.

The CDR3 DNA sequence: TGTGCCAGCAGCAAAGTAGGTGTGGGGCATGGCTACACCTTC. Translated: CASSKVGVGHGYTF. This chain connects TRBV21-1 to TRBJ1-2; TRBD1, the table's D call, lacks a check against the DNA. TRBV21-1 is marked as a pseudogene. There are 14 residues in the CDR3.

The rearrangement joins TRBV2 to TRBJ2-1, with 7 bases fitting TRBD2. There are 13 residues in the CDR3. The V gene end was trimmed by 3 bases and the J gene end by 11 bases; junction bases not matched to a gene: 7. The germline V gene encodes CDR1 SNHLY and CDR2 FYNNEI. The chain's CDR3 is CASSDMGGGKQFF. CDR3 nucleotides: TGTGCCAGCAGTGACATGGGGGGAGGGAAGCAGTTCTTC.

This clone was seen a few times. The V gene is TRBV6-5, the J gene TRBJ1-3; D might be TRBD1 (5 bases). Trimming left V 0 bases short and J 9 bases short, with 12 bases between. The CDR3 sequence is 14 residues long. Looked up from germline, CDR1 is MNHEY and CDR2 is SVGAGI. The DNA for the CDR3 is TGTGCCAGCAGTTACTCCCCAGGGAGAAGCACCATATATTTT. This encodes CASSYSPGRSTIYF.

The gene calls are TRBV10-1 and TRBJ1-5, with D uncertain. The V gene lost 3 bases and the J gene lost 0 bases, with 3 bases spanning the gap. CDR1 is WNHNN and CDR2 is SYGVQD in the germline V gene (reference sequence). The CDR3 is 13 residues long. DNA for the CDR3: TGCGCCAGCAGTGACAATAGCAATCAGCCCCAGCATTTT. Its protein is CASSDNSNQPQHF.

The CDR3 sequence: CASSATGGNQPQHF. The CDR3 DNA reads as TGTGCCAGCTCAGCGACAGGGGGCAATCAGCCCCAGCATTTT. The chain is built from TRBV18 and TRBJ1-5, with 8 bases lining up with TRBD1. The ends lost 5 bases at V and 2 bases at J; junction bases unmatched: 2. CDR1 and CDR2 from the germline V gene are KGHSH and LQKENI. This CDR3 has 14 amino acids. The full variable domain, its missing parts supplied by reference TRBV18 and TRBJ1-5, is NAGVMQNPRHLVRRRGQEARLRCSPMKGHSHVYWYRQLPEEGLKFMVYLQKENIIDESGMPKERFSAEFPKEGPSILRIQQVVRGDSAAYFCASSATGGNQPQHFGDGTRLSIL.

This sequence joins TRBV6-1 and TRBJ1-3; tentative D call: TRBD1 (5 bases). Trimming left V 2 bases short and J 4 bases short, with 9 bases between. Germline-derived CDR1 and CDR2 are MNHNS and SASEGT. This CDR3 spans 14 amino acids. CDR3 in DNA: TGTGCCAGCAGTGAATCAGGGACCGGAAACACCATATATTTT. This sequence encodes CASSESGTGNTIYF.

This clone has just one count. V is TRBV6-5 and J is TRBJ1-2; 8 bases match TRBD1. CDR3 length: 16 residues. Trimming cost V 0 bases and J 1 base; bases outside gene matches: 4. Germline loops: CDR1 MNHEY, CDR2 SVGAGI. For the CDR3, the DNA is TGTGCCAGCAGTTACTCGACAGGGGACTTTAACTATGGCTACACCTTC. This encodes CASSYSTGDFNYGYTF.

The V call is TRBV10-3, the J call TRBJ2-3, with a tentative D call TRBD2 (6 bases). Trimming cost V 4 bases and J 0 bases, with 11 bases left between them. Germline V CDR1 and CDR2: ENHRY, SYGVKD. The CDR3 spans 15 residues. CDR3 in DNA: TGTGCCATCAGTGGTTTCGGGACTAGCACAGATACGCAGTATTTT. Translated: CAISGFGTSTDTQYF.

This clone is medium-sized by share. V usage is TRBV18 and J usage is TRBJ1-3, with D unclear. The CDR3 loop spans 12 amino acids. Germline V gene data show CDR1 as KGHSH and CDR2 as LQKENI. V was shortened by 8 bases and J by 6 bases, with 11 bases between the two germline ends. CDR3: CASEKTENTIYF. The CDR3 DNA reads TGTGCCAGCGAGAAAACAGAAAACACCATATATTTT. The full variable domain, its missing parts supplied by reference TRBV18 and TRBJ1-3, is NAGVMQNPRHLVRRRGQEARLRCSPMKGHSHVYWYRQLPEEGLKFMVYLQKENIIDESGMPKERFSAEFPKEGPSILRIQQVVRGDSAAYFCASEKTENTIYFGEGSWLTVV.

The chain combines TRBV3-1 (or the pseudogene TRBV3-2) with TRBJ2-7; D remains unclear. The germline gives CDR1 LGHDT, CDR2 YNNKEL (reference sequence). V lost 3 bases to trimming and J lost 1 base, with 4 bases between them. This CDR3 has 12 residues. The CDR3 DNA reads as TGTGCCAGCAGCCAGACTTCCTACGAGCAGTACTTC. Protein sequence: CASSQTSYEQYF.

This clone has only one observation. The V call is TRBV19, the J call TRBJ1-5; D is undetermined. Germline V gene lookup returns CDR1 LNHDA and CDR2 SQIVND (reference sequence). This CDR3 contains 15 residues. Trimming pared 0 bases from V and 0 bases from J, leaving 6 bases between. The CDR3, as DNA: TGTGCCAGTAGTATAGACGGGCATAGCAATCAGCCCCAGCATTTT. Amino acid sequence: CASSIDGHSNQPQHF.

V usage is TRBV9 and J usage is TRBJ2-1; 12 bases are a match to TRBD2. Losses at the gene ends were 2 bases for V and 1 base for J; bases not matched to a gene: 1. Germline values: CDR1 SGDLS, CDR2 YYNGEE. The CDR3 length is 16 residues. Written as DNA, the CDR3 is TGTGCCAGCAGCGTCGGGACTAGCGGGTCCTACAATGAGCAGTTCTTC. Protein: CASSVGTSGSYNEQFF.